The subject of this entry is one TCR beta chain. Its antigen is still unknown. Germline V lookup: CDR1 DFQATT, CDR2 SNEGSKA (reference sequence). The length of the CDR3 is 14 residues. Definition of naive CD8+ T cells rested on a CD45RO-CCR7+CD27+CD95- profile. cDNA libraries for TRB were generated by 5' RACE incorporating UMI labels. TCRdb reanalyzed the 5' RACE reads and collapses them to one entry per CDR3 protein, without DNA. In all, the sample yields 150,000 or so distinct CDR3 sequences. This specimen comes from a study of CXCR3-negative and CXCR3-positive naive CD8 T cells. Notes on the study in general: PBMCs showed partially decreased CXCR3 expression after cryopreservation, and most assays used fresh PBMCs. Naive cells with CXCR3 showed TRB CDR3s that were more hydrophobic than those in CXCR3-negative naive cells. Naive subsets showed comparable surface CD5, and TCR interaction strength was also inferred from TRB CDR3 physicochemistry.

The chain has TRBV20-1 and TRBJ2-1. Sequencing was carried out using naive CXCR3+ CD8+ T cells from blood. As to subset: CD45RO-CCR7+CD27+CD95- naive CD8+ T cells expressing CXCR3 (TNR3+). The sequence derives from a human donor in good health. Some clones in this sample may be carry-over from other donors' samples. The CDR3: CSAREPSGINEQFF.